The 21 T cell receptor beta chains reported below all come from one sample, sequenced in a study of T cell responses to AZD1222 COVID-19 vaccine. Sequencing was performed with immunoSEQ multiplex PCR; in TCRdb, only in-frame clones are kept and a portion is missing. The repertoire includes about 93,000 clones, roughly nine tenths of them detected once, and about 2.5% sits in the top ten. Sequencing was performed on peripheral blood, taken 28 days after the second AZD1222 dose. The source of these receptors is an adult who received the AZD1222 COVID-19 vaccine.

Only one count was recorded for this clone. The CDR3 region is CASSRSDEKLFF. CDR3 nucleotide sequence: TGTGCCAGCAGTCGGTCGGATGAAAAACTGTTTTTT. This sequence joins TRBV7-9 and TRBJ1-4; D uncertain. The length of the CDR3 is 12 residues. In germline, CDR1 is SEHNR, CDR2 FQNEAQ (reference sequence). Trimming shortened V by 6 bases and J by 6 bases, and 8 bases separated the two germline ends.

V usage is TRBV30 and J usage is TRBJ1-4; D gene unclear. The germline CDR1 and CDR2 sequences are GTSNPN and SVGIG (reference sequence). The ends were cut back, 3 bases at V and 0 bases at J, with 14 bases in the middle. This CDR3 has 16 amino acids. The CDR3 loop reads CAWSPALFATNEKLFF. CDR3 DNA sequence: TGTGCCTGGAGCCCAGCCCTCTTCGCAACTAATGAAAAACTGTTTTTT.

This chain links TRBV30 with TRBJ2-1; possibly TRBD2 for D (6 bases). Per the germline V gene, CDR1 is GTSNPN and CDR2 is SVGIG (reference sequence). V lost 0 bases to trimming and J lost 0 bases, with 15 bases between them. CDR3 length: 17 amino acids. CDR3 sequence reads: CAWSVSLASNSYNEQFF. CDR3 nucleotide sequence: TGTGCCTGGAGTGTCTCCCTAGCGAGTAACTCCTACAATGAGCAGTTCTTC.

The V call is TRBV5-6, the J call TRBJ1-6; 12 positions match TRBD1. This CDR3 has 15 amino acids. Germline V gene data show CDR1 as SGHDT and CDR2 as YYEEEE. V lost 4 bases, J lost 11 bases, and 7 bases stayed unmatched. CDR3: CASSRDRGQGAPLHF. The CDR3 DNA is TGTGCCAGCAGCCGGGACAGGGGGCAGGGGGCACCCCTCCACTTT.

The chain employs TRBV3-1 (or the pseudogene TRBV3-2) and TRBJ2-7; 12 bases line up with TRBD2. V shed 4 bases, J shed 1 base, and the junction held 17 bases outside the gene matches. The CDR3 sequence is 20 residues long. Germline lookup yields CDR1 LGHDT and CDR2 YNNKEL (reference sequence). The CDR3 DNA follows: TGTGCCAGCAGCCTTATACACGAACTAGCGGGGGGCTCCCCGTCCTACGAGCAGTACTTC. As protein: CASSLIHELAGGSPSYEQYF.

This chain links TRBV11-3 with TRBJ2-7; the D is unclear. This CDR3 has 13 residues. From germline, CDR1 is SGHNT and CDR2 YENEEA. V lost 0 bases and J 6 bases, leaving 9 bases between the germline ends. The CDR3 DNA reads as TGTGCCAGCAGCTTAGAAAACCCGAGCGAGCAGTACTTC. This codes for CASSLENPSEQYF.

This clone was counted once. This rearrangement joins TRBV19 to TRBJ1-4, with unresolved D. Germline CDR1 LNHDA, CDR2 SQIVND (reference sequence). The ends were cut back, 1 base at V and 0 bases at J, with 9 bases in the middle. This CDR3 has 16 amino acids. CDR3 DNA: TGTGCCAGTAGTATAGGACTGTTTACAACTAATGAAAAACTGTTTTTT. Protein: CASSIGLFTTNEKLFF. The entire variable domain, with the rest obtained from reference TRBV19 and TRBJ1-4, is as follows: DGGITQSPKYLFRKEGQNVTLSCEQNLNHDAMYWYRQDPGQGLRLIYYSQIVNDFQKGDIAEGYSVSREKKESFPLTVTSAQKNPTAFYLCASSIGLFTTNEKLFFGSGTQLSVL.

This chain connects TRBV11-2 to TRBJ1-4; D may be TRBD1 (6 bases). Germline CDR1 SGHAT, CDR2 FQNNGV. Trimming pared 4 bases from V and 5 bases from J, leaving 14 bases between. The CDR3 consists of 15 residues. This CDR3 reads CASSSEGGPNEKLFF. The CDR3 nucleotides are TGTGCCAGCAGCTCGGAAGGGGGTCCCAATGAAAAACTGTTTTTT.

The chain has TRBV3-1 (or the pseudogene TRBV3-2) and TRBJ1-2; no firm D call. In germline, CDR1 is LGHDT, CDR2 YNNKEL (reference sequence). V was clipped by 3 bases and J by 4 bases, with 6 bases between them. There are 12 residues in the CDR3. In nucleotides, the CDR3 is TGTGCCAGCAGCCAGGCCCTCTATGGCTACACCTTC. As protein: CASSQALYGYTF.

The chain carries TRBV27 and TRBJ2-3; D may correspond to TRBD1 or TRBD2 (5 bases each). V shed 0 bases and J shed 6 bases, with 13 bases lying between them. This CDR3 contains 15 residues. Germline lookup yields CDR1 MNHEY and CDR2 SMNVEV (reference sequence). The DNA for the CDR3 is TGTGCCAGCAGTTTATCGGGGGTAGTATCCGATACGCAGTATTTT. Translating gives CASSLSGVVSDTQYF.

This clone has just one count. The CDR3: CASSAGQGALNYGYTF. CDR3 bases: TGTGCCAGCAGCGCGGGACAGGGGGCTCTAAACTATGGCTACACCTTC. The chain employs TRBV7-8 and TRBJ1-2; 12 nucleotides align to TRBD1. Germline V gene lookup returns CDR1 SGHVS and CDR2 FQNEAQ. Trimming removed 5 bases from V and 2 bases from J; junction bases left unmatched: 6. The CDR3 runs to 16 residues.

The chain links TRBV10-3 to TRBJ2-7; D gene ambiguous. Germline V gene lookup returns CDR1 ENHRY and CDR2 SYGVKD. The length of the CDR3 is 14 residues. V was shortened by 3 bases and J by 1 base, with 10 bases between the two germline ends. This CDR3 is CAISELQVSYEQYF. CDR3 DNA sequence: TGTGCCATCAGTGAACTACAAGTGTCCTACGAGCAGTACTTC.

V and J are TRBV29-1 and TRBJ1-1, with 7 nucleotides matching TRBD1. This CDR3 comprises 12 residues. V shed 6 bases and J 0 bases; nucleotides not matched to a gene: 1. Germline V gene data show CDR1 as SQVTM and CDR2 as ANQGSEA. The CDR3, as DNA: TGCAGCGTGAGGGGGCTGAACACTGAAGCTTTCTTT. This encodes CSVRGLNTEAFF.

The chain uses TRBV15 and TRBJ2-3; 8 bases are shared with TRBD1. The V segment lost 0 bases and the J segment 2 bases; nucleotides outside the gene matches: 4. The CDR3 runs to 16 residues. Germline CDR1 is LNHNV and CDR2 is YYDKDF (reference sequence). The CDR3, as DNA: TGTGCCACCAGCAGAGATCAGGGGGCCACCACAGATACGCAGTATTTT. Protein sequence: CATSRDQGATTDTQYF. Full variable domain (outside the CDR3, taken from reference TRBV15 and TRBJ2-3): DAMVIQNPRYQVTQFGKPVTLSCSQTLNHNVMYWYQQKSSQAPKLLFHYYDKDFNNEADTPDNFQSRRPNTSFCFLDIRSPGLGDTAMYLCATSRDQGATTDTQYFGPGTRLTVL.

DNA for the CDR3: TGTGCCAGCACCAAGGGTTTGGCTGGAAACACCATATATTTT. Its protein is CASTKGLAGNTIYF. V gene TRBV7-9 combines with J gene TRBJ1-3; D is unclear. The CDR3 sequence is 14 residues long. The germline CDR1 and CDR2 sequences are SEHNR and FQNEAQ (reference sequence). Trimming cost V 7 bases and J 2 bases, with 12 bases left between them.

The chain couples TRBV5-1 to TRBJ2-1; 8 bases line up with TRBD2. CDR3 length: 14 residues. The V gene end was trimmed by 7 bases and the J gene end by 1 base; junction bases not matched to a gene: 4. The germline gives CDR1 SGHRS, CDR2 YFSETQ. As DNA, the CDR3 is TGCGCCAGCCGCCGGGAGGGGTCCTACAATGAGCAGTTCTTC. It encodes CASRREGSYNEQFF.

V usage is TRBV5-5 and J usage is TRBJ2-3, with 7 bases aligning to TRBD2. CDR3 length: 16 amino acids. V lost 0 bases to trimming and J lost 3 bases; unmatched junction nucleotides: 7. Germline CDR1 SGHKS, CDR2 YYEKEE (reference sequence). The CDR3 DNA reads TGTGCCAGCAGCTTGGGCGCTAGCGGATGGACAGATACGCAGTATTTT. Translation: CASSLGASGWTDTQYF.

The chain has TRBV5-5 and TRBJ2-5; TRBD2 aligns across 9 bases. The CDR3 runs to 14 residues. Looked up from germline, CDR1 is SGHKS and CDR2 is YYEKEE (reference sequence). V lost 7 bases, J lost 5 bases, and 9 bases stayed unmatched. Here the CDR3 reads CASGVAGVKETQYF. Written as DNA, the CDR3 is TGTGCCAGCGGAGTAGCGGGAGTGAAGGAGACCCAGTACTTC. The full variable domain, rest sourced from reference TRBV5-5 and TRBJ2-5, is DAGVTQSPTHLIKTRGQQVTLRCSPISGHKSVSWYQQVLGQGPQFIFQYYEKEERGRGNFPDRFSARQFPNYSSELNVNALLLGDSALYLCASGVAGVKETQYFGPGTRLLVL.

This clone was detected once. The chain recombines TRBV20-1 with TRBJ2-5; possible D gene TRBD2, 6 bases. Trimming left V 6 bases short and J 4 bases short, with 9 bases between. CDR1 and CDR2 (germline): DFQATT, SNEGSKA (reference sequence). The CDR3 sequence is 11 residues long. The CDR3: CSATGLETQYF. The CDR3 bases are TGCAGTGCCACGGGACTAGAGACCCAGTACTTC.

By share of the sample, this clone is medium-sized. The rearrangement links TRBV3-1 (or the pseudogene TRBV3-2) to TRBJ1-6; D gene uncertain. V gave up 4 bases and J gave up 0 bases, with 7 bases separating them. The CDR3 is 15 residues long. The germline CDR1 and CDR2 sequences are LGHDT and YNNKEL (reference sequence). The CDR3: CASSRGSSYNSPLHF. The DNA of the CDR3 is TGTGCCAGCAGCCGAGGGAGCTCCTATAATTCACCCCTCCACTTT.

This chain connects TRBV30 to TRBJ2-1; 10 nucleotides match TRBD2. The germline CDR1 and CDR2 sequences are GTSNPN and SVGIG (reference sequence). The CDR3 contains 16 residues. Losses at the gene ends were 1 base for V and 7 bases for J; bases not matched to a gene: 10. CDR3 in amino acids: CAWSGLLAGARNEQFF. The CDR3 nucleotides read TGTGCCTGGAGTGGCCTCCTAGCGGGAGCCAGGAATGAGCAGTTCTTC. The full variable domain, with the rest looked up from reference TRBV30 and TRBJ2-1, is SQTIHQWPATLVQPVGSPLSLECTVEGTSNPNLYWYRQAAGRGLQLLFYSVGIGQISSEVPQNLSASRPQDRQFILSSKKLLLSDSGFYLCAWSGLLAGARNEQFFGPGTRLTVL.